The clone carrying this TCR beta chain has at least ten counts. Time point reported: blood at routine non-recurrence follow-up after resection. Unsorted whole RNA from tumor, nontumor lung or frozen PBMC underwent sequencing. The germline CDR1 and CDR2 sequences are SGHNT and YYREEE (reference sequence). J gave up 0 bases and V 5 bases, and 4 bases lay outside the gene matches. This CDR3 region has 14 residues. TCRdb itself ran the 5' RACE reads through MiXCR, one entry per CDR3 protein. Of roughly 120,000 distinct CDR3 sequences in the sample, roughly an eighth were seen once. This sample was included in a study of spatial heterogeneity in lung cancer.

This chain uses TRBV5-4 with TRBJ2-7; 8 bases are shared with TRBD2. The source was PBMCs, collected at follow-up. This sequence originates from a male donor with early-stage non-small cell lung cancer. The CDR3 nucleotides are TGTGCCAGCAGACCCACTAGCGGCTCCTACGAGCAGTACTTC. It translates to CASRPTSGSYEQYF. The full variable domain, with the rest looked up from reference TRBV5-4 and TRBJ2-7, is ETGVTQSPTHLIKTRGQQVTLRCSSQSGHNTVSWYQQALGQGPQFIFQYYREEENGRGNFPPRFSGLQFPNYSSELNVNALELDDSALYLCASRPTSGSYEQYFGPGTRLTVT.